This T cell receptor beta chain originates from a study of blood T cell repertoires in COVID-19. Across the study: Nucleic acid was either cDNA or gDNA, and it came from T cells, B-cell-depleted T cells, or PBMCs.

The CDR3 runs to 15 residues. The ends lost 5 bases at V and 0 bases at J; junction bases unmatched: 5. Germline-derived CDR1 and CDR2 are SNHLY and FYNNEI. Libraries were prepared by immunoSEQ multiplex PCR; TCRdb keeps only in-frame clonotypes and omits some of them. The sample includes 89,000 or so clones, approximately 86% of them seen just once. Material for sequencing was peripheral blood. This chain links TRBV2 with TRBJ2-7; 9 positions match TRBD1. This TCR was recovered from a human donor in a cohort sampled during active COVID-19. The CDR3 is CASSSGTGSSYEQYF. The CDR3 DNA reads TGTGCCAGCAGTTCGGGGACAGGGAGCTCCTACGAGCAGTACTTC.